This paragraph covers one TCR beta chain sequence. Trimming cost V 0 bases and J 0 bases; bases outside gene matches: 0. Germline CDR1 and CDR2: SGDLS and YYNGEE. CDR3 length: 15 amino acids. This specimen belongs to a study of T cell changes during pregnancy in multiple sclerosis. Profiling relied on immunoSEQ multiplex PCR, and the TCRdb table lists in-frame clones only, not all of them. The sample yields 50,000 to 60,000 clones, about 89% seen once. The genes are TRBV9 and TRBJ2-3; TRBD2 matches 8 bases. The source material was peripheral blood, sampled after pregnancy. This TCR derives from a female donor with multiple sclerosis, enrolled in a pregnancy study. For the CDR3, the DNA is TGTGCCAGCAGCGTAGCTAGCGGGAGCACAGATACGCAGTATTTT. Protein: CASSVASGSTDTQYF.